The 2 T cell receptor beta chains below all came from one sample that was sequenced in a study of T-cell reconstitution after alpha-beta-depleted transplantation in children. Researchers prepared the TCRbeta library using unique molecular identifiers, the study reports. Via MiXCR, TCRdb re-called the PCR reads, giving one row per CDR3 protein. The sample yields about 210,000 distinct CDR3 sequences, about 15% seen once. The sequencing here drew on PBMCs, mostly from graft donor cells, taken 360 days after TCRalphabeta/CD19-depleted stem cell transplant. Receptor source: a male patient under 10 years old who had a stem cell transplant for acute lymphoblastic leukemia, so the T cells may come from the graft donor.

This clonotype has only a few counts. The gene calls are TRBV7-8 and TRBJ2-3, with a tentative D call TRBD2 (5 bases). This CDR3 is 15 amino acids long. Trimming stripped 2 bases from V and 1 base from J, with 10 bases between. CDR1 and CDR2 from the germline V gene are SGHVS and FQNEAQ. The CDR3 loop reads CASSLQFGGTDTQYF. Here the CDR3 DNA reads TGTGCCAGCAGCTTACAATTCGGGGGCACAGATACGCAGTATTTT.

Many counts were recorded for this clonotype. The gene calls are TRBV6-2 or TRBV6-3 and TRBJ1-1, with 8 bases aligning to TRBD1. Losses at the gene ends were 8 bases for V and 5 bases for J; bases not matched to a gene: 7. The CDR3 is 13 residues long. Per germline, CDR1 MNHEY and CDR2 SVGEGT. The CDR3 here is CASRQGAGTEAFF. The CDR3 bases are TGTGCCAGCCGGCAGGGGGCAGGGACTGAAGCTTTCTTT.